The 10 T cell receptor beta chains below come from one sample, sequenced in a study of shared clonotypes between healthy human individuals. TCRdb keeps only in-frame clones here, not all; method: immunoSEQ multiplex PCR. This sample yields 2,500,000 or so clones, of which about 92% are seen a single time; around 0.15% belongs to the top ten. Sequenced input: naive CD4+ T cells sorted from blood. Subset noted: CD45RA+ positively selected. The source is a man aged 18 to 29 in good health.

This clone was seen more than once but under ten times. The chain recombines TRBV18 with TRBJ1-2; 11 nucleotides line up with TRBD1. The junction had 6 bases not matched to a gene; V was cut back by 6 bases and J by 3 bases. Germline V CDR1 and CDR2: KGHSH, LQKENI. The CDR3 runs to 15 residues. The CDR3 is CASSSGQGAYYGYTF. In nucleotides, the CDR3 is TGTGCCAGCTCCTCCGGACAGGGGGCTTACTATGGCTACACCTTC.

V and J are TRBV10-2 and TRBJ2-7; weak D call: TRBD2 (5 bases). Per germline, CDR1 WSHSY and CDR2 SAAADI. The CDR3 has 14 residues. V was cut by 7 bases and J by 4 bases, with 17 bases left in between. In nucleotides, the CDR3 is TGCGCCAGCACCAATAGAGGGTATTCGTACGAGCAGTACTTC. It translates to CASTNRGYSYEQYF.

The chain combines TRBV9 with TRBJ2-6, with D uncertain. This CDR3 comprises 14 residues. The V gene's germline CDR1 is SGDLS and CDR2 YYNGEE. Deletions cut 3 bases from V and 0 bases from J, with 4 bases between. The CDR3 DNA follows: TGTGCCAGCAGCGGGAACTCTGGGGCCAACGTCCTGACTTTC. This sequence encodes CASSGNSGANVLTF.

V is TRBV27 and J is TRBJ1-1, with 9 bases lining up with TRBD1. Germline trimming cut 6 bases from V and 6 bases from J; bases unmatched to any gene: 14. Germline lookup yields CDR1 MNHEY and CDR2 SMNVEV (reference sequence). The CDR3 is made up of 16 amino acids. The chain's CDR3 is CASSDVYRGRYAEAFF. The CDR3 DNA sequence: TGTGCCAGCAGCGATGTCTACAGGGGGCGATATGCTGAAGCTTTCTTT.

The chain has TRBV30 and TRBJ2-2, with D possibly matching TRBD2 (7 bases). Germline V CDR1 and CDR2: GTSNPN, SVGIG (reference sequence). The V and J ends lost 4 bases and 12 bases respectively, with 27 bases between them. The CDR3 runs 16 residues. The CDR3 nucleotides read TGTGCCTGGAACATGGGGCAGGGGACTACCACAAGTAAGCTGTTTTTT. It translates to CAWNMGQGTTTSKLFF.

This clone was counted between two and nine times. The rearrangement joins TRBV4-2 to TRBJ1-1; D is uncertain. Looked up from germline, CDR1 is LGHNA and CDR2 is YNFKEQ. Trimming pared 0 bases from V and 8 bases from J, leaving 10 bases between. The CDR3 consists of 13 residues. Here the CDR3 reads CASSQELSQEAFF. The CDR3, as DNA: TGTGCCAGCAGCCAAGAATTGTCGCAGGAAGCTTTCTTT.

The J gene is TRBJ1-3, the V gene TRBV28; no firm D call. The CDR3 covers 14 residues. Germline-derived CDR1 and CDR2 are MDHEN and SYDVKM. Trimming removed 4 bases from V and 0 bases from J, with 7 bases in between. CDR3 sequence reads: CASSSGLSGNTIYF. CDR3 coding DNA: TGTGCCAGCAGTTCAGGTCTCTCTGGAAACACCATATATTTT.

This clone was detected once. This CDR3 is also generated by other DNA sequences in the sample. The V and J genes are TRBV30 and TRBJ2-7, with D possibly being TRBD1 (6 bases). This CDR3 contains 13 residues. Trimming removed 2 bases from V and 3 bases from J, with 11 bases in between. CDR1 GTSNPN and CDR2 SVGIG come from the germline V gene (reference sequence). The CDR3 DNA is TGTGCCTGGAGTACGGGACAAGTCTACGAGCAGTACTTC. Translation: CAWSTGQVYEQYF.

This chain joins TRBV18 and TRBJ1-4; 7 bases fit TRBD1. Trimming at V came to 3 bases and at J to 8 bases, leaving 6 bases not matched to a gene. The CDR3 has 14 residues. Germline V CDR1 and CDR2: KGHSH, LQKENI. The CDR3 is CASSPSTGNEKLFF. In nucleotides, the CDR3 is TGTGCCAGCTCACCCTCGACAGGGAACGAAAAACTGTTTTTT.

The chain combines TRBV6-5 with TRBJ1-4; D call uncertain. Germline-derived CDR1 and CDR2 are MNHEY and SVGAGI. This CDR3 has 15 amino acids. V was shortened by 2 bases and J by 7 bases, with 14 bases between the two germline ends. The CDR3 region has the DNA TGTGCCAGCAGTTACCATAAGACGACAAGTGAAAAACTGTTTTTT. Encoded protein: CASSYHKTTSEKLFF.